This entry lists 8 T cell receptor beta chains sequenced from one sample in a study of CD8 T cells in Susac syndrome. With random hexamers, reverse transcription was performed on about 0.45 to 1 ug of RNA. Via MiXCR, TCRdb re-called the immunoSEQ multiplex PCR reads, giving one row per CDR3 protein. This sample carries approximately 210,000 distinct CDR3 sequences, roughly 96% of them seen once, and the ten largest clones take about 0.088%. The material sequenced was CD4+ T cells from PBMCs. The receptors originated from a human donor with multiple sclerosis.

The V call is TRBV20-1, the J call TRBJ2-1, with 7 bases lining up with TRBD2. This CDR3 is built from 13 residues. Germline V gene lookup returns CDR1 DFQATT and CDR2 SNEGSKA (reference sequence). The junction had 4 bases not matched to a gene; V was cut back by 2 bases and J by 6 bases. The chain's CDR3 is CSARWTRANEQFF. The CDR3 coding sequence is TGCAGTGCTAGATGGACTAGAGCCAATGAGCAGTTCTTC.

The rearrangement joins TRBV2 to TRBJ2-5; D might be TRBD2 (6 bases). Looked up from germline, CDR1 is SNHLY and CDR2 is FYNNEI. Trimming shortened V by 7 bases and J by 3 bases, and 12 bases separated the two germline ends. The CDR3 is 13 amino acids. The CDR3 is CASIPPGEETQYF. Here the CDR3 DNA reads TGTGCCAGCATCCCGCCGGGGGAAGAGACCCAGTACTTC.

The V call is TRBV3-1, the J call TRBJ2-2; D assignment may be TRBD1 or TRBD2 (5 bases each). This CDR3 region has 13 residues. V was cut by 8 bases and J by 7 bases, with 14 bases left in between. Per germline, CDR1 LGHDT and CDR2 YNNKEL (reference sequence). CDR3 nucleotides: TGTGCCAGCGGATCACTGGGGGTCGGGGAGCTGTTTTTT. Protein: CASGSLGVGELFF. The whole variable domain, filled in from reference TRBV3-1 and TRBJ2-2, reads DTAVSQTPKYLVTQMGNDKSIKCEQNLGHDTMYWYKQDSKKFLKIMFSYNNKELIINETVPNRFSPKSPDKAHLNLHINSLELGDSAVYFCASGSLGVGELFFGEGSRLTVL.

This clonotype occurred a few times. The CDR3 coding sequence is TGTGCCAGCAGCCAAGGTGTGAATGAGCAGTTCTTC. Its translation: CASSQGVNEQFF. The gene calls are TRBV3-1 and TRBJ2-1, with no clear D. The ends were cut back, 1 base at V and 7 bases at J, with 5 bases in the middle. The CDR3 contains 12 residues. The germline CDR1 and CDR2 sequences are LGHDT and YNNKEL (reference sequence).

This sequence joins TRBV20-1 and TRBJ2-1, with D unclear. Trimming took 1 base from V and 3 from J, leaving 4 bases between them. The CDR3 has 12 amino acids. Germline loops: CDR1 DFQATT, CDR2 SNEGSKA (reference sequence). CDR3 residues: CSARALYNEQFF. The CDR3 DNA follows: TGCAGTGCTAGAGCTCTCTACAATGAGCAGTTCTTC.

The chain couples TRBV6-6 to TRBJ1-2; possibly TRBD1 for D (6 bases). From germline, CDR1 is MNHNY and CDR2 SVGAGI (reference sequence). The V and J ends lost 4 bases and 3 bases respectively, with 15 bases between them. The CDR3 totals 15 residues. CDR3 nucleotides: TGTGCCAGCAGTTTCCCTGGACAGTCGGACTATGGCTACACCTTC. Translated: CASSFPGQSDYGYTF.

The chain couples TRBV20-1 to TRBJ2-1, with TRBD2 matching over 9 bases. V shed 6 bases and J 5 bases; nucleotides not matched to a gene: 8. Germline CDR1 reads DFQATT; CDR2 reads SNEGSKA (reference sequence). This CDR3 is built from 14 residues. The DNA for the CDR3 is TGCAGTGCACAGCTAGCGGGGAAGGACAATGAGCAGTTCTTC. Its translation is CSAQLAGKDNEQFF.

The V and J genes are TRBV27 and TRBJ2-3, with TRBD2 matching over 15 bases. The J segment lost 9 bases and the V segment lost 6 bases, leaving 7 bases of the junction unmatched. The CDR3 covers 15 residues. Germline-derived CDR1 and CDR2 are MNHEY and SMNVEV (reference sequence). The CDR3 coding sequence is TGTGCCAGCAGGGGACTAGCGGGAGGCCCCGGGACGCAGTATTTT. The encoded protein is CASRGLAGGPGTQYF.